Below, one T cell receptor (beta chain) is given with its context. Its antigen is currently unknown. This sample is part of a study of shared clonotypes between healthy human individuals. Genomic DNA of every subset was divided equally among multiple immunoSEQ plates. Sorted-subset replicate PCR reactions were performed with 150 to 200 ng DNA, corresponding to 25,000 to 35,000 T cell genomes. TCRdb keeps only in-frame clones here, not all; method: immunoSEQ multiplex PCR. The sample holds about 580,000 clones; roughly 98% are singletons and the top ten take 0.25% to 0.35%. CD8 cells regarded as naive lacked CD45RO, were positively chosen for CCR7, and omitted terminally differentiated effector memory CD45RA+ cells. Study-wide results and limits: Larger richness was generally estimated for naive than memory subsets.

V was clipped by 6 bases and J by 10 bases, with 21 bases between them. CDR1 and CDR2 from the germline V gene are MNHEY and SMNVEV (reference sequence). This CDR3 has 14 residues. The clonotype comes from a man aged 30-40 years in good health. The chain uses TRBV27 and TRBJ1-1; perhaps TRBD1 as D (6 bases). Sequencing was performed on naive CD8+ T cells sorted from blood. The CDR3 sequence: CASSRVGQPGRAFF. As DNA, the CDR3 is TGTGCCAGCAGCAGGGTCGGACAGCCCGGGAGAGCTTTCTTT.